This T cell receptor beta chain was identified in a study of siplizumab effects on memory and regulatory T cells (dated by TCRdb to between 2019 and 2020). With respect to the entire study: Across fewer than 10 responder-stimulator pairs, mixed lymphocyte reactions were run in pairs, roughly 1 with siplizumab at 0.95 to 1 ug/mL and roughly 1 without drug. The study examined how the anti-CD2 antibody siplizumab affects alloreactive T-cell subsets in allogeneic mixed lymphocyte reactions built from human PBMCs. Overall study results and their limits: The suppressive function of proliferating Tregs from siplizumab cultures was not functionally confirmed. In reactions with siplizumab, an average of about 62% of mappable alloreactive CD4+ clones were Treg-derived, compared with 25% to 30% in control reactions. Siplizumab significantly lowered the cumulative frequency of alloreactive sequences that could be traced to unstimulated CD4+ memory T cells. Sequences below about 10^-5 frequency were poorly captured, so only a minor fraction of alloreactive clones could be mapped to unstimulated subsets. Roughly 80-95% of proliferating CD4+ or CD8+ clones could not be assigned a naive or memory phenotype. Unstimulated naive T cells appeared more diverse than memory T cells, and naive cells seemed to contribute substantially to the alloresponse.

From cysteine to phenylalanine, the CDR3 is 12 amino acids long. The kept DNA is CDR3 alone, 36 bases in frame from the first base. V drops 4 bases and J drops 7 bases, leaving 14 bases in between. For CDR1 and CDR2, the germline V gene lists SQVTM and ANQGSEA. The protocol used for the library was the immunoSEQ multiplex PCR assay. Each sample had some 96,000 TCR templates assayed by the deep sequencing platform. Genomic DNA extracted from sorted T cells was used for TCRbeta CDR3 sequencing. On the authors' methods: The R programming language was used for clonal analysis of TCRbeta CDR3 data. Comparing unstimulated samples against CFSE-low samples taken after the reaction was how alloreactive CD4+ and CD8+ clones were defined. Regulatory or non-regulatory origin of alloreactive CD4+ clones was assigned by matching sequences to the sorted unstimulated Treg and non-Treg repertoires. TCRdb took over this immuneACCESS table, retaining in-frame rearrangements with V and J assigned. Such tables are incomplete; in checked studies, under half of the missing clones stem from an unresolved V gene, and the remainder is unexplained. V and J calls and clone size are given by that table; D and trimming were obtained from the DNA. The sample table contains more than 9,500 clones; only one count was recorded for more than 45% of them. Approximately 38% of the sample belongs to the ten largest clones.

This clone is labeled medium-sized (0.01 to 0.1%). It has no known antigen specificity. Base quality data are lacking; no much larger clone is found one base away. For 5 to 7 days, cells in the mixed lymphocyte reaction were kept in coculture at 37 degrees C. Responder PBMCs were labelled with CFSE and stimulator PBMCs were labelled with Violet Dye, after which the responder and stimulator PBMCs were mixed at a 1:1 ratio. Sorted unstimulated T cells and proliferating T cells recovered from mixed lymphocyte reactions were subjected to TCRbeta CDR3 sequencing. Fresh whole blood from roughly nine HLA-typed healthy donors was used as the source from which PBMCs were isolated. For TCR sequencing, responder T cells that had proliferated and were CFSE-low were FACS-sorted once the mixed lymphocyte reaction was over.

This TCR was recovered from a human donor in good health; the cells came from an allogeneic mixed lymphocyte reaction. Some clones in this sample may be carry-over from other donors' samples. The V and J segments used are TRBV29-1 and TRBJ2-7; the D gene cannot be resolved reliably. Specimen: CFSE-low (dividing) CD8+ T cells sorted from an allogeneic mixed lymphocyte reaction. The CDR3 region has the sequence CSVVRDDWEQYF. The sequence in DNA is TGCAGCGTTGTTCGTGATGATTGGGAGCAGTACTTC.